The rows below give T cell receptor beta chains drawn from one sample of a study of technical replicates of blood from a few donors. TCRdb's copy holds only in-frame clones and misses some; the assay was immunoSEQ multiplex PCR. The data hold 80,000 to 95,000 clones, with roughly 94% observed a single time. Sequencing used T cells isolated from PBMCs. The receptors were sampled from a human donor in good health. Each CDR3 is given with its conserved first and last residue. A D gene is named only where the DNA matches it firmly. Size values are once, few and many counts, or a class for expanded clones, and some rows have none.

V,size,J,D,CDR3,DNA
TRBV2,few,TRBJ1-4,TRBD1,CASNGQGRGIELFF,TGTGCCAGCAATGGACAGGGGAGAGGGATAGAACTGTTTTTT
TRBV6-5,.,TRBJ2-1,TRBD2,CASSYPSGGGNEQFF,TGTGCCAGCAGTTACCCAAGTGGGGGGGGCAATGAGCAGTTCTTC
TRBV6-1,.,TRBJ2-7,.,CASRRTASYEQYF,TGTGCCAGCAGGCGGACAGCCTCCTACGAGCAGTACTTC
TRBV6-1,.,TRBJ2-7,.,CASSEAGHRSTSMDF,TGTGCCAGCAGTGAAGCGGGACACAGATCTACGAGTATGGACTTC
TRBV19,once,TRBJ2-5,TRBD1,CASSDRGRGETQYF,TGTGCCAGTTCAGACAGGGGGCGAGGGGAGACCCAGTACTTC
TRBV5-1,.,TRBJ1-1,.,CASSFWEMNTEAFF,TGCGCCAGCAGCTTTTGGGAGATGAACACTGAAGCTTTCTTT
TRBV11-2,.,TRBJ1-1,.,CASSLSLNTEAFF,TGTGCCAGCAGCTTGAGTTTGAACACTGAAGCTTTCTTT
TRBV5-1,.,TRBJ1-4,.,CASSLAGDTKLFF,TGCGCCAGCAGCTTGGCCGGAGATACAAAACTGTTTTTT
TRBV7-9,.,TRBJ1-2,TRBD1,CASSLGQGAGGYTF,TGTGCCAGCAGCTTGGGACAGGGGGCGGGTGGCTACACCTTC
TRBV19,.,TRBJ2-7,TRBD1,CASSGTAYEQYF,TGTGCCAGTAGCGGGACAGCCTACGAGCAGTACTTC
TRBV6-4,.,TRBJ2-7,.,CASSDSRPIVFYEQYF,TGTGCCAGCAGTGACTCGCGGCCCATAGTTTTCTACGAGCAGTACTTC
TRBV7-9,.,TRBJ2-5,TRBD1,CASSTVQGARETQYF,TGTGCCAGCAGTACCGTACAGGGGGCGCGGGAGACCCAGTACTTC
TRBV19,.,TRBJ2-7,TRBD1,CASSFGQGSYEQYF,TGTGCCAGTTCGTTCGGACAGGGATCCTACGAGCAGTACTTC
TRBV7-5,.,TRBJ1-5,.,CVRSLENNIQGRGNQPQHF,TGTGTCAGAAGCTTAGAAAATAACATCCAGGGAAGGGGCAATCAGCCCCAGCATTTT
TRBV6-1,.,TRBJ1-5,TRBD1,CASSGQGARGNQPQHF,TGTGCCAGCAGTGGACAGGGGGCGAGAGGCAATCAGCCCCAGCATTTT